This TCR beta chain was sequenced in a study of cytomegalovirus exposure and HLA in healthy donors. PCR amplification relied on 60 Vbeta primers (plus 13 Jbeta primers). Here immunoSEQ multiplex PCR was the method, and the copy in TCRdb shows in-frame clones only, minus some. This sample has roughly 170,000 clones, with 77% found just once. Deletions cut 6 bases from V and 4 bases from J, with 10 bases between. The CDR3 loop spans 13 amino acids. Germline V CDR1 and CDR2: MGHDK, SYGVNS. The J gene is TRBJ1-5, the V gene TRBV25-1; no clear D. The origin of this receptor is a young woman in good health and CMV-seronegative. Material: PBMCs. This chain's CDR3 is CASRSRNNQPQHF. CDR3 bases: TGTGCCAGCAGATCCAGAAATAATCAGCCCCAGCATTTT.